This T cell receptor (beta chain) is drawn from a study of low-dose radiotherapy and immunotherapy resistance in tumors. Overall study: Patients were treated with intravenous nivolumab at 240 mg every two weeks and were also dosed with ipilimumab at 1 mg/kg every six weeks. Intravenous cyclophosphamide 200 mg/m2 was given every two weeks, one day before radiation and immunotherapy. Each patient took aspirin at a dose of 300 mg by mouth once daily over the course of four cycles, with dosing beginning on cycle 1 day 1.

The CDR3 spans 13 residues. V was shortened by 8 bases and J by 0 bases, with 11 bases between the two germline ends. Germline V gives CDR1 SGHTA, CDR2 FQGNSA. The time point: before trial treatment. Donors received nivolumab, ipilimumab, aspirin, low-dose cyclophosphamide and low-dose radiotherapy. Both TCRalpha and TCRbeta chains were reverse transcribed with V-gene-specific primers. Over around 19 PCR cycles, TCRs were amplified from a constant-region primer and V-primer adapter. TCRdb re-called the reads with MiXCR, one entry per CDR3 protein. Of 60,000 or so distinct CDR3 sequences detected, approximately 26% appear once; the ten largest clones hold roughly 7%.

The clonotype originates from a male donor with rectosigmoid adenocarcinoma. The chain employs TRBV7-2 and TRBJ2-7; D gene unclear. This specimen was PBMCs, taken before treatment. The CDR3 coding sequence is TGTGCCAGCCGAATGCACAACTCCTACGAGCAGTACTTC. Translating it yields CASRMHNSYEQYF.